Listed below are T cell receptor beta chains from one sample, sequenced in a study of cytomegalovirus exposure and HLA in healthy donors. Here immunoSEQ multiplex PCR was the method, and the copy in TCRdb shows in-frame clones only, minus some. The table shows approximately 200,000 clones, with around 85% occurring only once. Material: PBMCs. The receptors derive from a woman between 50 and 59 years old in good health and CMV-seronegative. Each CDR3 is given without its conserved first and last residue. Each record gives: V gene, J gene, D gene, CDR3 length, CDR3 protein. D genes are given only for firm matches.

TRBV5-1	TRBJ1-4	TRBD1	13	ASRSTGTGAEKLF
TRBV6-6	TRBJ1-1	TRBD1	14	ASRPGTGRMNTEAF
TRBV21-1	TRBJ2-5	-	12	ASSKEAGAKTQY
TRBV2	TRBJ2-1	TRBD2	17	ASRRGLAGGPGGYNEQF
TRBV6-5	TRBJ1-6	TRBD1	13	ASSSDDRANSPLH
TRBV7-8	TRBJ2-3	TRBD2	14	ASSLEAGVVGYTQY
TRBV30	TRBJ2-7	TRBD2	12	AWSVGAGGYEQY
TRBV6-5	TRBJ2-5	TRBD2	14	ASSSRLAGAPGAQY
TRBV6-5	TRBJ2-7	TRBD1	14	ASSYRYGQGKYEQY
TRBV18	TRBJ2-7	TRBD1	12	ASSPRDRPYEQY
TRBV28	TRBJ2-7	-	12	ASSLGTELMGQY
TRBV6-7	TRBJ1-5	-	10	ATGQRNQPQH
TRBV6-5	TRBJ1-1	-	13	ASSYSPHTGTEAF
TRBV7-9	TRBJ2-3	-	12	ASSLGAGSDTQY
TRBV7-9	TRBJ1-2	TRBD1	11	ASSLEQGESYT
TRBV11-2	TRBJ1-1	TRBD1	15	ASALGTGLTLNTEAF
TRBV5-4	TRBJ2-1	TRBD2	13	ASSTGLAGDNEQF
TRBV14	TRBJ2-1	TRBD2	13	ASREAGGPYNEQF
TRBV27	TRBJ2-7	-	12	ASGYRRDAYEQY
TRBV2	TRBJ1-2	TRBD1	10	ASTGQFYGYT
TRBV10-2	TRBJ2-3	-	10	ASRSQTDTQY
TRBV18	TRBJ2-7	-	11	ASSPQDSYEQY
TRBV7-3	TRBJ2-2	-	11	ASSSGGTGELF
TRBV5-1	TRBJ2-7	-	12	ASSPQLSSYEQY
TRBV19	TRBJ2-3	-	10	ASSPRTDTQY
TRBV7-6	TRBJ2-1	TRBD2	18	ASSSQPAPGASGRGNEQF
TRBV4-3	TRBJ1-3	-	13	ASSSGTSSGNTIY
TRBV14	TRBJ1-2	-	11	ASRRSANYGYT
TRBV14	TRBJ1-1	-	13	ASSQDFWEGTEAF
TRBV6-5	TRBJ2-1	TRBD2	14	ASSYTSGRRRYEQF
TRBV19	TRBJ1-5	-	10	ASSDRDQPQH
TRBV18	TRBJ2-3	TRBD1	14	ASYPGQIASTDTQY
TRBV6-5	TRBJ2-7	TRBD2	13	ASTIEGGAAYEQY